This TCR beta chain is drawn from a study of blood T cells in healthy people across ages. Study-wide findings and caveats: The donors' CMV status was not determined, possibly confounding changes in expanded clonotypes. The authors considered diversity estimates from one million T cells to be underestimates.

The CDR3 has 12 residues. Germline CDR1 is DFQATT and CDR2 is SNEGSKA (reference sequence). V dropped 6 bases and J dropped 1 base, with 8 bases sitting between them. On this clonotype: Its target is unknown.

A J-beta primer mix and a sample-barcoded 5' primer were used in a second PCR of roughly 7 to 12 cycles. A single record per CDR3 protein comes from TCRdb applying MiXCR to the 5' RACE reads. The sample consists of under 950,000 distinct CDR3 sequences, over 20% of them appearing once. Specimen: blood. The rearrangement links TRBV20-1 to TRBJ2-3; D gene unclear. The sequence came from a man between 65 and 85 years old in good health. The CDR3 bases are TGCAGTGCCCCGATCCGCACAGATACGCAGTATTTT. Amino acid sequence: CSAPIRTDTQYF.